One sample yielded the 20 T cell receptor beta chains listed below, sequenced in a study of T cell changes during pregnancy in multiple sclerosis. TCRdb keeps only in-frame clones here, not all; method: immunoSEQ multiplex PCR. The sample shows tens of thousands of clones, approximately 90% of them seen only once. The sample in question was CD4+ T cells from peripheral blood mononuclear cells, obtained in the second trimester of pregnancy. The receptors here all came from a female donor in good health, enrolled as a control in a pregnancy study.

This clone was seen only once. The V gene is TRBV9, the J gene TRBJ1-4; no firm D call. Trimming shortened V by 0 bases and J by 3 bases, and 12 bases separated the two germline ends. Germline-derived CDR1 and CDR2 are SGDLS and YYNGEE. The CDR3 runs 16 residues. The CDR3 here is CASSVGAQNSNEKLFF. DNA of the CDR3: TGTGCCAGCAGCGTAGGAGCTCAAAATTCTAATGAAAAACTGTTTTTT.

The chain joins TRBV27 to TRBJ1-1, with 9 bases identical to TRBD1. The length of the CDR3 is 14 residues. CDR1 MNHEY and CDR2 SMNVEV come from the germline V gene (reference sequence). V gave up 4 bases and J gave up 3 bases; unmatched junction bases: 3. CDR3 sequence: CASSSDRGHTEAFF. The CDR3 coding sequence is TGTGCCAGCAGTTCGGACAGGGGCCACACTGAAGCTTTCTTT.

The chain combines TRBV5-6 with TRBJ2-7; 10 nucleotides match TRBD1. Trimming cost V 4 bases and J 0 bases; bases outside gene matches: 7. Germline CDR1 is SGHDT and CDR2 is YYEEEE. The CDR3 is made up of 16 amino acids. The CDR3 sequence: CASSPPGTGVSYEQYF. The DNA of the CDR3 is TGTGCCAGCAGCCCACCCGGGACAGGGGTCTCCTACGAGCAGTACTTC.

The chain combines TRBV6-5 with TRBJ1-5; D possibly corresponds to TRBD1 (5 bases). Trimming stripped 7 bases from V and 3 bases from J, with 10 bases between. The CDR3 is made up of 13 amino acids. Looked up from germline, CDR1 is MNHEY and CDR2 is SVGAGI. CDR3 loop: CASKSRVNQPQHF. CDR3 in DNA: TGTGCCAGCAAAAGCAGGGTCAATCAGCCCCAGCATTTT.

The chain uses TRBV2 and TRBJ2-2; weak D call: TRBD1 (6 bases). This CDR3 comprises 16 residues. In germline, CDR1 is SNHLY, CDR2 FYNNEI. V gave up 4 bases and J gave up 2 bases, with 14 bases separating them. Here the CDR3 reads CASSVLGTQNTGELFF. The CDR3 nucleotides read TGTGCCAGCAGTGTCCTAGGGACACAAAACACCGGGGAGCTGTTTTTT. Full variable domain (remainder filled in from reference TRBV2 and TRBJ2-2): EPEVTQTPSHQVTQMGQEVILRCVPISNHLYFYWYRQILGQKVEFLVSFYNNEISEKSEIFDDQFSVERPDGSNFTLKIRSTKLEDSAMYFCASSVLGTQNTGELFFGEGSRLTVL.

The chain recombines TRBV5-1 with TRBJ2-7, with 7 bases aligning to TRBD2. Germline lookup yields CDR1 SGHRS and CDR2 YFSETQ. After removal of 0 bases from V and 4 bases from J, the junction contained 4 bases not matched to a gene. The length of the CDR3 is 14 residues. The CDR3 DNA reads TGCGCCAGCAGCTTGGTACCGGGGGGATACGAGCAGTACTTC. This gives the protein CASSLVPGGYEQYF.

The V call is TRBV6-1, the J call TRBJ1-4; TRBD1 is a possible D gene (5 bases). The length of the CDR3 is 19 residues. V was trimmed by 0 bases and J by 0 bases, leaving 17 bases between them. Germline assignment: CDR1 MNHNS and CDR2 SASEGT. Written as DNA, the CDR3 is TGTGCCAGCAGTGAAGCGGGGGGAATGGGGTCGGCAACTAATGAAAAACTGTTTTTT. It codes for CASSEAGGMGSATNEKLFF.

The chain links TRBV7-2 to TRBJ2-5, with 9 bases lining up with TRBD2. The length of the CDR3 is 15 residues. Unmatched junction bases numbered 7, after V lost 3 bases and J lost 5 bases. Germline V gene sequence: CDR1 SGHTA, CDR2 FQGNSA. CDR3 coding DNA: TGTGCCAGCAGCTTGAACGCGGGGGGGCGGGAGACCCAGTACTTC. Translation: CASSLNAGGRETQYF.

The V call is TRBV2, the J call TRBJ2-1, with D hard to call. The ends were cut back, 6 bases at V and 0 bases at J, with 18 bases in the middle. The CDR3 runs to 17 residues. The germline V gene has CDR1 SNHLY and CDR2 FYNNEI. CDR3 sequence: CASRGTFDRSSYNEQFF. The CDR3 DNA reads TGTGCCAGCAGAGGAACATTCGACCGGAGCTCCTACAATGAGCAGTTCTTC.

V usage is TRBV30 and J usage is TRBJ1-2; D unresolved. Germline V gene sequence: CDR1 GTSNPN, CDR2 SVGIG (reference sequence). The CDR3 extends over 16 amino acids. V lost 0 bases, J lost 2 bases, and 16 bases lay in between. The CDR3 sequence is CAWSVQYVGQNYGYTF. In nucleotides, the CDR3 is TGTGCCTGGAGTGTACAGTATGTTGGCCAGAACTATGGCTACACCTTC.

A note on this clone: Without the conserved terminal phenylalanine or tryptophan, this CDR3 likely stems from a read error. It is unclear where the CDR3 begins or ends on the DNA, so no DNA is shown, and the CDR3 is as TCRdb lists it. The chain uses TRBV21-1 and TRBJ2-7; TRBD1, as called in the table, went unchecked against the DNA. TRBV21-1 is termed a pseudogene. The CDR3 spans 13 residues, counting both ends. CDR3 residues: CASSKRGTEGCLL.

Notes on this clone: The junction and the germline gene differ at one end; a read error may be behind it. The chain carries TRBV18 and TRBJ2-2; D perhaps matches TRBD2 (6 bases). CDR1 and CDR2 from the germline V gene are KGHSH and LQKENI. The CDR3 has 16 amino acids. CDR3 region: CASPPRSRLGTGELFF. The CDR3 nucleotides read TGTGCCAGCCCACCGAGGTCCAGACTAGGAACCGGGGAGCTGTTTTTT. The full variable domain, in which reference TRBV18 and TRBJ2-2 provide the parts outside the CDR3, is NAGVMQNPRHLVRRRGQEARLRCSPMKGHSHVYWYRQLPEEGLKFMVYLQKENIIDESGMPKERFSAEFPKEGPSILRIQQVVRGDSAAYFCASPPRSRLGTGELFFGEGSRLTVL.

The chain combines TRBV5-6 with TRBJ2-7, with 8 bases lining up with TRBD1. With 4 bases clipped from V and 3 bases from J, the junction kept 6 bases outside the gene matches. This CDR3 is 14 amino acids long. The germline V gene encodes CDR1 SGHDT and CDR2 YYEEEE. CDR3 protein: CASSLGTGYYEQYF. The CDR3 coding sequence is TGTGCCAGCAGCCTCGGGACAGGTTACTACGAGCAGTACTTC. Variable domain in full (rest from reference TRBV5-6 and TRBJ2-7): DAGVTQSPTHLIKTRGQQVTLRCSPKSGHDTVSWYQQALGQGPQFIFQYYEEEERQRGNFPDRFSGHQFPNYSSELNVNALLLGDSALYLCASSLGTGYYEQYFGPGTRLTVT.

The chain recombines TRBV7-2 with TRBJ2-2; D possibly corresponds to TRBD1 (5 bases). V gave up 3 bases and J gave up 4 bases, with 9 bases separating them. The CDR3 is 14 residues long. From germline, CDR1 is SGHTA and CDR2 FQGNSA. The CDR3 bases are TGTGCCAGCAGCTTCGCAGGGTCCACCGGGGAGCTGTTTTTT. This encodes CASSFAGSTGELFF.

About this clone itself: This sample also contains other DNA sequences that code for the same CDR3. The chain is built from TRBV30 and TRBJ1-2; perhaps TRBD1 as D (6 bases). Germline lookup yields CDR1 GTSNPN and CDR2 SVGIG (reference sequence). CDR3 length equals 12 residues. Trimming took off 0 bases at V and 11 bases at J, with 13 bases between the two ends. The CDR3 spells CAWSVGGRGYTF. The CDR3 nucleotides are TGTGCCTGGAGTGTAGGGGGAAGAGGTTACACCTTC.

J is TRBJ1-1 and V is TRBV7-6, with a weak D call TRBD1 (5 bases). The germline CDR1 and CDR2 sequences are SGHVS and FNYEAQ. V was shortened by 7 bases and J by 0 bases, with 9 bases between the two germline ends. The CDR3 sequence is 13 residues long. The CDR3 DNA follows: TGTGCCAGCAACCAGGGTCTGAACACTGAAGCTTTCTTT. The encoded protein is CASNQGLNTEAFF.

The chain combines TRBV4-3 with TRBJ1-6; TRBD1 matches 8 bases. The junction had 1 base not matched to a gene; V was cut back by 1 base and J by 5 bases. This CDR3 region has 15 residues. In germline, CDR1 is LGHNA, CDR2 YSLEER. This CDR3 is CASSQADRDNSPLHF. The CDR3 coding sequence is TGCGCCAGCAGCCAAGCGGACAGGGATAATTCACCCCTCCACTTT.

This clone was seen more than once but under ten times. This chain connects TRBV30 to TRBJ1-1, with no clear D. CDR3 length: 16 amino acids. In germline, CDR1 is GTSNPN, CDR2 SVGIG (reference sequence). V gave up 2 bases and J gave up 5 bases, with 21 bases separating them. In DNA, the CDR3 is TGTGCCTGGAGTACAATGCGGCCGGGAATGGAGACTGAAGCTTTCTTT. Protein sequence: CAWSTMRPGMETEAFF.

The chain is built from TRBV6-5 and TRBJ2-5; tentatively, D is TRBD1 (5 bases). Per germline, CDR1 MNHEY and CDR2 SVGAGI. The CDR3 extends over 14 amino acids. Trimming removed 8 bases at V and 4 bases at J, with 17 bases between. The CDR3 region has the DNA TGTGCCAGCCGAACTCCTAGTGGGGCAGAGACCCAGTACTTC. As protein: CASRTPSGAETQYF.

The chain combines TRBV11-1 with TRBJ2-1; TRBD2 aligns across 9 bases. Germline V CDR1 and CDR2: SGHAT, FQDESV (reference sequence). The CDR3 is 15 residues long. Trimming removed 6 bases from V and 3 bases from J; junction bases left unmatched: 6. CDR3: CASSGSGGFYNEQFF. The CDR3 DNA reads as TGTGCCAGCAGTGGAAGCGGGGGGTTCTACAATGAGCAGTTCTTC.